Detailed here is one T cell receptor beta chain. Its specificity is unknown. This specimen comes from a study of T cell responses to AZD1222 COVID-19 vaccine. The study, taken as a whole, reports: The study reported that nearly half of spike-specific TCRs target unmutated variant regions.

Some clones are missing from TCRdb's copy, which holds only in-frame ones; the method was immunoSEQ multiplex PCR. The sample comprises about 66,000 clones, about 88% of which are singletons, and roughly 17% rests with the top ten. Germline CDR1 is SGHTA and CDR2 is FQGTGA. V was clipped by 6 bases and J by 4 bases; unmatched bases: 9. The CDR3 loop spans 15 amino acids. This rearrangement joins TRBV7-3 to TRBJ1-5; 7 bases align to TRBD1. Material: peripheral blood, obtained on day 0 of AZD1222 vaccination. The source of this sequence is an adult in good health. This CDR3 is CASSSPGQYNQPQHF. CDR3 nucleotides: TGTGCCAGCAGTTCCCCGGGACAGTATAATCAGCCCCAGCATTTT.